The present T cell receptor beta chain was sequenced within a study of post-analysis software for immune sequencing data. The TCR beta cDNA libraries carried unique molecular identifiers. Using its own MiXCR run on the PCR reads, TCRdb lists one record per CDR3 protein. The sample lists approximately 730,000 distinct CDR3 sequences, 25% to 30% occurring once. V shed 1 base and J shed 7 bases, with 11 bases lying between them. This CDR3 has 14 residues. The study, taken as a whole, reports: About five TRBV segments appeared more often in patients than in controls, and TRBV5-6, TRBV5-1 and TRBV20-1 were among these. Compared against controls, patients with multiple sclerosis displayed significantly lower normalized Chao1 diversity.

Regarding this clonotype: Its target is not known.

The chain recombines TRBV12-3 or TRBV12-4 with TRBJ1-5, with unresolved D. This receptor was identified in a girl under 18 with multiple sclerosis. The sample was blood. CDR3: CASSLDGPSQPQHF. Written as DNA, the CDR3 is TGTGCCAGCAGTTTAGACGGGCCTTCCCAGCCCCAGCATTTT.